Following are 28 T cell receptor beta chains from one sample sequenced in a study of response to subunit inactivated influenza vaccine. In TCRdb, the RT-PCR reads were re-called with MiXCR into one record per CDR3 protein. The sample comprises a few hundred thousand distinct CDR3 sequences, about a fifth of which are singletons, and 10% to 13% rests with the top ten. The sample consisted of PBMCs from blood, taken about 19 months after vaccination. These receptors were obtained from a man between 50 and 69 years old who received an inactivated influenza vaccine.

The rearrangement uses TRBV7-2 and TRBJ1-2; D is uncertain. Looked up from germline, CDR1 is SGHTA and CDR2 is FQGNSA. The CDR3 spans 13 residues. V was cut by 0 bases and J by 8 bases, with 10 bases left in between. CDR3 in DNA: TGTGCCAGCAGCTTAGCCTTCAGCACCGGCTACACCTTC. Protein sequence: CASSLAFSTGYTF.

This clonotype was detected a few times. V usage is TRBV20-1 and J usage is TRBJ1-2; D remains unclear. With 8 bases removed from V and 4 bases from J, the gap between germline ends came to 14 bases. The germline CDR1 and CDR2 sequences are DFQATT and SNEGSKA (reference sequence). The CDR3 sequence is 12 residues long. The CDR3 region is CSPEVGGYGYTF. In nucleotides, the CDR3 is TGCAGTCCCGAGGTGGGCGGCTATGGCTACACCTTC.

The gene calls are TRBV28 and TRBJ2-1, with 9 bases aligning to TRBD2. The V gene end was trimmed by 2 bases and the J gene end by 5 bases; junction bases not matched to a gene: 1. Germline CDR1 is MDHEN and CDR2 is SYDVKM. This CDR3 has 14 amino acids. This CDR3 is CASSLLAGNNEQFF. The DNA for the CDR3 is TGTGCCAGCAGTTTACTAGCGGGGAACAATGAGCAGTTCTTC. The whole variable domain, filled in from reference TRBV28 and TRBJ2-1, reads DVKVTQSSRYLVKRTGEKVFLECVQDMDHENMFWYRQDPGLGLRLIYFSYDVKMKEKGDIPEGYSVSREKKERFSLILESASTNQTSMYLCASSLLAGNNEQFFGPGTRLTVL.

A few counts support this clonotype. The CDR3 DNA reads TGTGCCAGCAGTTTAGCTCCTCAAAAGGGTGGAACAGATACGCAGTATTTT. It translates to CASSLAPQKGGTDTQYF. V and J are TRBV12-3 or TRBV12-4 and TRBJ2-3, with D unresolved. V gave up 0 bases and J gave up 3 bases, with 16 bases separating them. The CDR3 is 17 amino acids.

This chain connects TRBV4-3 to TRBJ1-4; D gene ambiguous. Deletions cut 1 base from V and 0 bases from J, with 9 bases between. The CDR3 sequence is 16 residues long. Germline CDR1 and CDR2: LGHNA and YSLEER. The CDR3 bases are TGCGCCAGCAGCCAAGGGCCGCCAGCAACTAATGAAAAACTGTTTTTT. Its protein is CASSQGPPATNEKLFF.

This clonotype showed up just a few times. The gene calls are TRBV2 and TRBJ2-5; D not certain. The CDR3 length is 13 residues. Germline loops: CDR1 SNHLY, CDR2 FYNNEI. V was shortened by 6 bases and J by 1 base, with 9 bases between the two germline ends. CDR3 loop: CASSLQLQETQYF. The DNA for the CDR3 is TGTGCCAGCAGCCTACAGCTCCAAGAGACCCAGTACTTC.

CDR3 amino acids: CASQDRGQETQYF. The CDR3 bases are TGTGCCAGCCAAGACAGGGGACAAGAGACCCAGTACTTC. The gene calls are TRBV28 and TRBJ2-5; 8 nucleotides line up with TRBD1. The germline gives CDR1 MDHEN, CDR2 SYDVKM. This CDR3 comprises 13 residues. With V trimmed by 8 bases and J by 2 bases, 4 bases remained unmatched.

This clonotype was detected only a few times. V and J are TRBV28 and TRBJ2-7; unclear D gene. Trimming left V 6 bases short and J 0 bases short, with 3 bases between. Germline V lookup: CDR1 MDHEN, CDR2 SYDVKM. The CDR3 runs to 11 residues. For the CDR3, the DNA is TGTGCCAGCAGCACCTCCTACGAGCAGTACTTC. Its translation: CASSTSYEQYF. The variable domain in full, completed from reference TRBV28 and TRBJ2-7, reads DVKVTQSSRYLVKRTGEKVFLECVQDMDHENMFWYRQDPGLGLRLIYFSYDVKMKEKGDIPEGYSVSREKKERFSLILESASTNQTSMYLCASSTSYEQYFGPGTRLTVT.

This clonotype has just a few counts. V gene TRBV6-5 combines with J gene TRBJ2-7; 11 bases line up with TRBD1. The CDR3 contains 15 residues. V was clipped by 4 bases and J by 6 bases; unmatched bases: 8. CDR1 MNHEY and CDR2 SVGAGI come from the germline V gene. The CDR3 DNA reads TGTGCCAGCAGTTTGACCGGGACAGGGGGGTCCGAGCAGTACTTC. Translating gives CASSLTGTGGSEQYF.

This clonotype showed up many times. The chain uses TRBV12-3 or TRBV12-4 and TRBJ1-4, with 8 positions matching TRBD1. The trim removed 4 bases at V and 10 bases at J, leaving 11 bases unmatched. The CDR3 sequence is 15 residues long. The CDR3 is CASSSQGAALGKLFF. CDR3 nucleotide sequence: TGTGCCAGCAGTTCTCAGGGGGCCGCGTTGGGAAAACTGTTTTTT.

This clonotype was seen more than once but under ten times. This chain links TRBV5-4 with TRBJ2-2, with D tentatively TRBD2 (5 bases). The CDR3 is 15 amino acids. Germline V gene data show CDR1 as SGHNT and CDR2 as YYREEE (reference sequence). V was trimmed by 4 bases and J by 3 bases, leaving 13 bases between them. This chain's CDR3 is CASSPDSQHTGELFF. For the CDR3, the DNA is TGTGCCAGCAGCCCGGACTCACAACACACCGGGGAGCTGTTTTTT.

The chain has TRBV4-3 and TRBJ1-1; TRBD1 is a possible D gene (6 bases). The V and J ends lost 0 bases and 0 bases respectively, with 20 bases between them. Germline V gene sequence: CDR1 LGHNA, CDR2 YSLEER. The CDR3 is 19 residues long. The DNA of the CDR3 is TGCGCCAGCAGCCAAGATCCGACCACAGGGAGCATCATGAACACTGAAGCTTTCTTT. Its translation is CASSQDPTTGSIMNTEAFF.

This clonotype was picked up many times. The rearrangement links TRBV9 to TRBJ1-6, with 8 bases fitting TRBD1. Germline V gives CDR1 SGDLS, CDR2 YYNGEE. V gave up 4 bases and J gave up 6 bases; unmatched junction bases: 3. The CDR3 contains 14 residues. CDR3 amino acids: CASSTGQGNSPLHF. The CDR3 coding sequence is TGTGCCAGCAGCACAGGACAGGGTAATTCACCCCTCCACTTT.

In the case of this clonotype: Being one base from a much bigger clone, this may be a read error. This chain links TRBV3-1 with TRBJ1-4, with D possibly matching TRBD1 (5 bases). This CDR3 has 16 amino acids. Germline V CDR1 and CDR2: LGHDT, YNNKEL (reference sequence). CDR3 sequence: CAGSQDSGSRDEKLFF. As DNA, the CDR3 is TGTGCCGGCAGCCAAGACAGTGGGAGTAGGGATGAAAAACTGTTTTTT.

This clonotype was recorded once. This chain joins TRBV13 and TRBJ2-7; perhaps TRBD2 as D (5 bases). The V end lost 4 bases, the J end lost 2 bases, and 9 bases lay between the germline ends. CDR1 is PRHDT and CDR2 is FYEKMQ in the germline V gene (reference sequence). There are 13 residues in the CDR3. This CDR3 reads CASSSTITYEQYF. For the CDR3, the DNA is TGTGCCAGCAGCTCGACTATCACCTACGAGCAGTACTTC.

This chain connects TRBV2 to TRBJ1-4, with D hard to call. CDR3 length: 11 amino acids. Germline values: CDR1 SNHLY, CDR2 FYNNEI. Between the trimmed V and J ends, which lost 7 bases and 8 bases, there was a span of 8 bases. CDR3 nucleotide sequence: TGTGCCAGCACCCCGGACGAAAAACTGTTTTTT. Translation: CASTPDEKLFF.

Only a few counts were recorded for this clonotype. CDR3 DNA sequence: TGCAGTGCTAGAGATCCCGGGACAGGGTCCTTCGGGTGGGCCACAGATACGCAGTATTTT. Translated, it gives CSARDPGTGSFGWATDTQYF. This sequence joins TRBV20-1 and TRBJ2-3; 9 bases fit TRBD1. The CDR3 covers 20 residues. Per germline, CDR1 DFQATT and CDR2 SNEGSKA (reference sequence). V was clipped by 0 bases and J by 2 bases; unmatched bases: 18.

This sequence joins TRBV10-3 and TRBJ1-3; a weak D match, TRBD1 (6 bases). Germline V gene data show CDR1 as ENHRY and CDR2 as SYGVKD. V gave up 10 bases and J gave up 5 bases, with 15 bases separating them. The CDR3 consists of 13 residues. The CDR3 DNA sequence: TGTGCCACCATACAGGGTGCGAGAAACACCATATATTTT. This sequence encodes CATIQGARNTIYF.

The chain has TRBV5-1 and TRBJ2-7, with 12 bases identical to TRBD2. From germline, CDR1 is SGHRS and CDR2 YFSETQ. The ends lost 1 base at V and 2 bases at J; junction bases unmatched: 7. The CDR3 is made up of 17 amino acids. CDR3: CASSLFPLAGGTYEQYF. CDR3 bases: TGCGCCAGCAGCTTGTTTCCTCTAGCGGGAGGGACCTACGAGCAGTACTTC.

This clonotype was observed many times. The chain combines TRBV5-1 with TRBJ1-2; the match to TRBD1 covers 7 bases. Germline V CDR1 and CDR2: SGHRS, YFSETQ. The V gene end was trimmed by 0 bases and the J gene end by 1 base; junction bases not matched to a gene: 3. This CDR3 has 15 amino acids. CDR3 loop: CASSLETGLNYGYTF. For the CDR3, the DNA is TGCGCCAGCAGCTTGGAGACAGGGCTTAACTATGGCTACACCTTC.

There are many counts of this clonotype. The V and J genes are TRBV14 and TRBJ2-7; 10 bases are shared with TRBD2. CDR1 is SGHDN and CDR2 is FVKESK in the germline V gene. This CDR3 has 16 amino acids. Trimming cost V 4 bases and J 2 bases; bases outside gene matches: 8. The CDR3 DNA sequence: TGTGCCAGCAGCCGTGACCGACTAGCGGGTACCTACGAGCAGTACTTC. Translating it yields CASSRDRLAGTYEQYF.

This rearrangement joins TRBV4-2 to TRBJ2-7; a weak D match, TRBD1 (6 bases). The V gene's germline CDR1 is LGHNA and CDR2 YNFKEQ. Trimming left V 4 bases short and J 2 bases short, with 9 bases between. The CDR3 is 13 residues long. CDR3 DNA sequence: TGTGCCAGCAGCCCCGGGACAACCTACGAGCAGTACTTC. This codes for CASSPGTTYEQYF.

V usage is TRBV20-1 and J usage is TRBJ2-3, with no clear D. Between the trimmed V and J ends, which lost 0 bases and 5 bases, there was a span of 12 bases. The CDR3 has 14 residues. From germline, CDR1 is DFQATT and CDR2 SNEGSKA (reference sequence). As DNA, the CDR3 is TGCAGTGCTAGAGATAGAGTGTCCGGAGATACGCAGTATTTT. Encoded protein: CSARDRVSGDTQYF.

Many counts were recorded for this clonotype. The CDR3 DNA reads TGTGCCAGCAGCCGGGCAGCAGGGGACACTGAAGCTTTCTTT. It specifies CASSRAAGDTEAFF. The chain links TRBV3-1 to TRBJ1-1, with D maybe TRBD1 (6 bases). There are 14 residues in the CDR3. Per the germline V gene, CDR1 is LGHDT and CDR2 is YNNKEL (reference sequence). The V and J ends lost 4 bases and 3 bases respectively, with 12 bases between them.

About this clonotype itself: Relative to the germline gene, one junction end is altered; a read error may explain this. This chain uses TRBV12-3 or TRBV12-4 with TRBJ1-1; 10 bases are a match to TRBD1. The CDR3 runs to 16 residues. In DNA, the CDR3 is TGTGCCAGCAGCTTAGCACGGACAGGGGGGGACACTGAAGCTTTCTTT. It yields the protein CASSLARTGGDTEAFF.

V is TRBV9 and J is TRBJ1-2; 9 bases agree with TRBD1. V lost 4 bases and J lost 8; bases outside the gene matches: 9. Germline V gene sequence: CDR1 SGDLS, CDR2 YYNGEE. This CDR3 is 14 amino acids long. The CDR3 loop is CASSPHRGREGYTF. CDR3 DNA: TGTGCCAGCAGCCCGCACAGGGGGCGAGAGGGCTACACCTTC.

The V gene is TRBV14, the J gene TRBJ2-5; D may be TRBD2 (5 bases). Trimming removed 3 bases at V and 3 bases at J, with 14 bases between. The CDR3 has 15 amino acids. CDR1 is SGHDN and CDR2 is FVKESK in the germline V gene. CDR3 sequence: CASSQPYGREETQYF. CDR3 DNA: TGTGCCAGCAGCCAGCCCTATGGGAGAGAAGAGACCCAGTACTTC. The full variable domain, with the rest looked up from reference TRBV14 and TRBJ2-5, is EAGVTQFPSHSVIEKGQTVTLRCDPISGHDNLYWYRRVMGKEIKFLLHFVKESKQDESGMPNNRFLAERTGGTYSTLKVQPAELEDSGVYFCASSQPYGREETQYFGPGTRLLVL.

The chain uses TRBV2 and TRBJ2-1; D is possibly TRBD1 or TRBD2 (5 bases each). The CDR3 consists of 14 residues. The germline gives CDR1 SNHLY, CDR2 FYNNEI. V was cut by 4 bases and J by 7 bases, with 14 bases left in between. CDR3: CASSVSGRGNEQFF. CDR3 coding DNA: TGTGCCAGCAGTGTGTCAGGGCGAGGGAATGAGCAGTTCTTC.